Included here is one T cell receptor beta chain sequence, with context. The antigen is not known. Germline V lookup: CDR1 DFQATT, CDR2 SNEGSKA (reference sequence). The CDR3 sequence is 12 residues long. V was clipped by 7 bases and J by 1 base, with 11 bases between them. This record comes from a study of blood T cells in healthy people across ages. Overall study: Template switching recovered approximately one barcoded beta molecule for every two T cells. Study results and limitations: TCR beta diversity tracked closely with naive T cell percentage.

A second PCR of roughly 7 to 11 cycles used a sample-barcoded 5' primer and a J-beta primer mix. Each cDNA molecule received a tag from a template-switch adaptor that had 12 random nucleotides. TCRdb reprocessed the 5' RACE reads via MiXCR and lists one record per CDR3 protein. The sample consists of around 900,000 distinct CDR3 sequences, 51% of them appearing once. Extraction of total RNA produced a minimum of 5 micrograms from each sample. The clonotype comes from a woman aged 60-75 years in good health. Sequencing used blood. J is TRBJ2-7 and V is TRBV20-1, with a tentative D call TRBD1 (5 bases). The CDR3 region is CSVSQDSYEQYF. Here the CDR3 DNA reads TGCAGTGTCTCACAGGATTCCTACGAGCAGTACTTC.